The rows below give T cell receptor beta chains drawn from one sample of a study of regulatory T cells in long-lasting Graves disease. Each CDR3 protein gets one entry after TCRdb re-called the multiplex PCR reads with MiXCR. Here the sample spans some 450,000 distinct CDR3 sequences, about a quarter being singletons. Sequenced here: peripheral blood mononuclear cells (PBMCs), sampled when the disease was refractory, from a patient treated with antithyroid drugs. These receptors all stem from a female donor with Graves disease. Each CDR3 is given with its conserved first and last residue. The D gene is left open where the match is weak. The listing skips clone size in some rows; elsewhere it reads once, few, many or a size class.

clone_size d_call j_call v_call cdr3_aa cdr3_nt
few . TRBJ1-5 TRBV6-2/TRBV6-3 CASSEQHLSNQPQHF TGTGCCAGCAGTGAACAGCACCTAAGCAATCAGCCCCAGCATTTT
many . TRBJ1-1 TRBV19 CASSIRQNTEAFF TGTGCCAGTAGTATTCGGCAGAACACTGAAGCTTTCTTT
. . TRBJ2-1 TRBV9 CASSVGPYNEQFF TGTGCCAGCAGCGTAGGGCCGTACAATGAGCAGTTCTTC
. . TRBJ2-7 TRBV4-3 CASSQEGGQGAYEQYF TGCGCCAGCAGCCAAGAGGGTGGTCAGGGAGCCTACGAGCAGTACTTC
many . TRBJ1-5 TRBV20-1 CSAYHGAAQIRGQPQHF TGCAGTGCTTACCATGGGGCGGCCCAAATCCGAGGTCAGCCCCAGCATTTT
. TRBD2 TRBJ2-3 TRBV5-1 CASSLALAGVGDTQYF TGCGCCAGCAGCTTGGCCCTAGCGGGAGTGGGAGATACGCAGTATTTT
few TRBD1 TRBJ1-5 TRBV6-2/TRBV6-3 CASSYPGQGRVLRNQPQHF TGTGCCAGCAGTTACCCAGGACAGGGGAGAGTACTACGCAATCAGCCCCAGCATTTT
. . TRBJ2-7 TRBV2 CASSEPLPEQYF TGTGCCAGCAGCGAACCCCTCCCCGAGCAGTACTTC
. . TRBJ1-2 TRBV20-1 CSASVRGGYTF TGCAGTGCTAGTGTACGGGGTGGCTACACCTTC
medium-sized . TRBJ2-3 TRBV12-3/TRBV12-4 CASLPQARDTQYF TGTGCCAGCCTCCCCCAGGCGAGAGATACGCAGTATTTT
many . TRBJ2-7 TRBV2 CASSREGSAYYERQYF TGTGCCAGCAGTAGGGAAGGGTCAGCATACTACGAGCGGCAGTACTTC
many TRBD1 TRBJ2-7 TRBV6-1 CASSATGGSYEQYF TGTGCCAGCAGTGCGACAGGGGGCAGCTACGAGCAGTACTTC
many TRBD1 TRBJ2-7 TRBV28 CASSLLTDRAYEQYF TGTGCCAGCAGTTTACTTACGGACAGGGCTTACGAGCAGTACTTC
few . TRBJ2-5 TRBV7-9 CASSSGQGLLRQETQYF TGTGCCAGCAGCTCCGGACAGGGACTACTCCGCCAAGAGACCCAGTACTTC
. . TRBJ1-2 TRBV29-1 CSVGEPNGYTF TGCAGCGTAGGTGAACCCAATGGCTACACCTTC
many . TRBJ2-5 TRBV2 CASSEETGTEETQYF TGTGCCAGCAGTGAAGAGACAGGCACCGAAGAGACCCAGTACTTC
many TRBD1 TRBJ2-4 TRBV7-2 CASSYDRVKNIQYF TGTGCCAGCAGCTACGACAGGGTCAAAAACATTCAGTACTTC
once TRBD2 TRBJ2-1 TRBV5-6 CASSLEGGPYEQFF TGTGCCAGCAGCTTGGAGGGAGGGCCATATGAGCAGTTCTTC
. TRBD2 TRBJ2-1 TRBV6-1 CASSEGTSFYNEQFF TGTGCCAGCAGTGAAGGGACTAGCTTCTACAATGAGCAGTTCTTC
. TRBD1 TRBJ1-6 TRBV7-9 CASSFIFPTGEDNSPLHF TGTGCCAGCAGCTTCATCTTCCCGACAGGGGAGGATAATTCACCCCTCCACTTT
. . TRBJ2-7 TRBV6-2/TRBV6-3 CASRSSLYEQYF TGTGCCAGCAGGTCCTCTCTCTACGAGCAGTACTTC
few TRBD1 TRBJ1-1 TRBV24-1 CATQVTGGTEAFF TGTGCCACTCAAGTGACAGGGGGCACTGAAGCTTTCTTT
. . TRBJ2-7 TRBV20-1 CGASPLAISYEQYF TGCGGTGCTAGCCCTCTAGCGATCTCCTACGAGCAGTACTTC
few TRBD2 TRBJ2-7 TRBV4-2 CASSQEGSGGSYEQYF TGTGCCAGCAGCCAAGAAGGGAGTGGCGGGAGCTACGAGCAGTACTTC
few . TRBJ1-2 TRBV4-1 CASSHALGSLNYGYTF TGCGCCAGCAGCCACGCTCTAGGGTCACTAAACTATGGCTACACCTTC
few TRBD2 TRBJ2-2 TRBV12-3/TRBV12-4 CASRPSGRGAGELFF TGTGCCAGCAGGCCTAGCGGGAGGGGTGCAGGGGAGCTGTTTTTT
many TRBD1 TRBJ2-5 TRBV6-1 CASSDCGQGRQETQYF TGTGCCAGCAGTGACTGCGGACAGGGGAGGCAAGAGACCCAGTACTTC
. . TRBJ1-5 TRBV20-1 CSARGDGDQPQHF TGCAGTGCTAGAGGGGACGGGGATCAGCCCCAGCATTTT
many . TRBJ1-2 TRBV20-1 CSARKQVDYGYTF TGCAGTGCTAGAAAACAGGTGGACTATGGCTACACCTTC
few TRBD2 TRBJ2-2 TRBV11-3 CASSPGTSRNTGELFF TGTGCCAGCAGCCCCGGGACTAGCCGTAACACCGGGGAGCTGTTTTTT
. . TRBJ1-1 TRBV19 CASSIRGRSVNTEAFF TGTGCCAGTAGTATTCGTGGTAGGTCGGTGAACACTGAAGCTTTCTTT
many . TRBJ1-1 TRBV11-2 CASSLARYTEAFF TGTGCCAGCAGCTTAGCCCGGTACACTGAAGCTTTCTTT